These T cell receptor beta chains were read from a single sample in a study of radiotherapy plus CTLA-4 blockade in lung cancer. The data were produced by immunoSEQ multiplex PCR, yet TCRdb's version contains in-frame clones alone and is incomplete. The sample lists around 110,000 clones, approximately 90% seen once, with 5.5% to 7% in the top ten. Sequences were derived from peripheral blood, sampled from a patient treated with radiotherapy plus ipilimumab. The receptor source for this set is a human donor with non-small cell lung cancer that progressed on radiotherapy plus ipilimumab. CDR3s include the opening cysteine and the closing phenylalanine or tryptophan. The order of the fields is D gene, V gene, J gene, clone size, CDR3 DNA, CDR3 protein. A D gene is named only where the DNA matches it firmly. Size is stated for part of the rows, as once, few or many counts, or as a class when the clone is expanded.

D gene: .; V gene: TRBV29-1; J gene: TRBJ2-5; clone size: .; CDR3 DNA: TGCAGCGCCGCCGGGGACCAAGAGACCCAGTACTTC; CDR3 protein: CSAAGDQETQYF
D gene: TRBD2; V gene: TRBV11-2; J gene: TRBJ2-1; clone size: .; CDR3 DNA: TGTGCCAGCAGCTGGACTAGCGGTATAGGAAGTGAGCAGTTCTTC; CDR3 protein: CASSWTSGIGSEQFF
D gene: .; V gene: TRBV7-9; J gene: TRBJ1-2; clone size: .; CDR3 DNA: TGTGCCAGCAGATTCACAGCAGGGCCGGATGGCTACACCTTC; CDR3 protein: CASRFTAGPDGYTF
D gene: .; V gene: TRBV19; J gene: TRBJ1-1; clone size: few; CDR3 DNA: TGTGCCAGTAGTATCGGAACTAACAGGCAAAAAGCTTTCTTT; CDR3 protein: CASSIGTNRQKAFF
D gene: .; V gene: TRBV27; J gene: TRBJ1-6; clone size: .; CDR3 DNA: TGTGCCAGCAGTTCCAGGTTCGCCTATAATTCACCCCTCCACTTT; CDR3 protein: CASSSRFAYNSPLHF
D gene: TRBD2; V gene: TRBV5-1; J gene: TRBJ2-3; clone size: .; CDR3 DNA: TGCGCCAGCAGCCAGGGACTAGCGGGCACAGATACGCAGTATTTT; CDR3 protein: CASSQGLAGTDTQYF
D gene: .; V gene: TRBV4-2; J gene: TRBJ2-3; clone size: .; CDR3 DNA: TGTGCCAGCAGCCAAGAGTGGGCTAGCTCGCACTTCACAGATACGCAGTATTTT; CDR3 protein: CASSQEWASSHFTDTQYF
D gene: TRBD1; V gene: TRBV23-1; J gene: TRBJ2-7; clone size: .; CDR3 DNA: TGCGCCAGCAGTCGCGGACAGGGCGACTCCTACGAGCAGTACTTC; CDR3 protein: CASSRGQGDSYEQYF
D gene: .; V gene: TRBV5-5; J gene: TRBJ2-1; clone size: .; CDR3 DNA: TGTGCCAGCAGCTTGGACAGCTACAATGAGCAGTTCTTC; CDR3 protein: CASSLDSYNEQFF
D gene: .; V gene: TRBV4-2; J gene: TRBJ1-1; clone size: .; CDR3 DNA: TGTGCCAGCAGCCGCAGCCTGGAGGTGACTGAAGCTTTCTTT; CDR3 protein: CASSRSLEVTEAFF
D gene: .; V gene: TRBV6-5; J gene: TRBJ1-2; clone size: .; CDR3 DNA: TGTGCCAGCAGTTACTCGGAGGGCGCGAGAGGCTACACCTTC; CDR3 protein: CASSYSEGARGYTF
D gene: .; V gene: TRBV5-1; J gene: TRBJ2-1; clone size: .; CDR3 DNA: TGCGCCAGCAGCTTGGCGGGAGAAGCCTACAATGAGCAGTTCTTC; CDR3 protein: CASSLAGEAYNEQFF
D gene: TRBD1; V gene: TRBV18; J gene: TRBJ2-7; clone size: .; CDR3 DNA: TGTGCCAGCTCACACGAAAAAACAGGGGGCTACGAGCAGTACTTC; CDR3 protein: CASSHEKTGGYEQYF
D gene: .; V gene: TRBV7-8; J gene: TRBJ1-3; clone size: .; CDR3 DNA: TGTGCCAGCAGCCCCTATGTCCGCTCTGGAAACACCATATATTTT; CDR3 protein: CASSPYVRSGNTIYF
D gene: TRBD2; V gene: TRBV5-4; J gene: TRBJ2-5; clone size: .; CDR3 DNA: TGTGCCAGCAGCCCTCAACGGGGAGGGGAGACCCAGTACTTC; CDR3 protein: CASSPQRGGETQYF
D gene: TRBD2; V gene: TRBV7-8; J gene: TRBJ2-3; clone size: .; CDR3 DNA: TGTGCCAGCAGCTTAGGACTAGCGGGAACAGATACGCAGTATTTT; CDR3 protein: CASSLGLAGTDTQYF
D gene: .; V gene: TRBV10-3; J gene: TRBJ2-1; clone size: .; CDR3 DNA: TGTGCCATCAGAGCTTTGTTTAGCTCCTACAATGAGCAGTTCTTC; CDR3 protein: CAIRALFSSYNEQFF
D gene: .; V gene: TRBV18; J gene: TRBJ1-2; clone size: .; CDR3 DNA: TGTGCCAGCTCACTCCCGGAGGGGTTAGGCTACACCTTC; CDR3 protein: CASSLPEGLGYTF
D gene: .; V gene: TRBV15; J gene: TRBJ1-2; clone size: .; CDR3 DNA: TGTGCCACCAGCAGAGGAGGGGGAACAGCTAACTATGGCTACACCTTC; CDR3 protein: CATSRGGGTANYGYTF
D gene: .; V gene: TRBV5-1; J gene: TRBJ2-5; clone size: .; CDR3 DNA: TGCGCCAGCAGCTTGGGCCAGGGCCAAGAGACCCAGTACTTC; CDR3 protein: CASSLGQGQETQYF
D gene: .; V gene: TRBV6-5; J gene: TRBJ2-7; clone size: .; CDR3 DNA: TGTGCCAGCTGCAAGGGGGAGCGGGTCCAATACGAGCAGTACTTC; CDR3 protein: CASCKGERVQYEQYF
D gene: .; V gene: TRBV7-2; J gene: TRBJ1-2; clone size: .; CDR3 DNA: TGTGCCAGCAGCTTAGCAGGGGGTTCCCTCGGCTATGGCTACACCTTC; CDR3 protein: CASSLAGGSLGYGYTF
D gene: TRBD2; V gene: TRBV5-4; J gene: TRBJ2-5; clone size: .; CDR3 DNA: TGTGCCAGCAGCGGAAAAGCGGGATTCACGGAGACCCAGTACTTC; CDR3 protein: CASSGKAGFTETQYF
D gene: TRBD1; V gene: TRBV2; J gene: TRBJ2-2; clone size: .; CDR3 DNA: TGTGCCAGCACCGACAGGGGGAGTGTTACCGGGGAGCTGTTTTTT; CDR3 protein: CASTDRGSVTGELFF
D gene: .; V gene: TRBV10-3; J gene: TRBJ1-1; clone size: .; CDR3 DNA: TGTGCCATCAGTGTACTAAGAGGCACTGAAGCTTTCTTT; CDR3 protein: CAISVLRGTEAFF
D gene: .; V gene: TRBV19; J gene: TRBJ2-3; clone size: .; CDR3 DNA: TGTGCCAGTAGCATTAGCAATACGCAGTATTTT; CDR3 protein: CASSISNTQYF
D gene: TRBD1; V gene: TRBV7-2; J gene: TRBJ1-5; clone size: .; CDR3 DNA: TGTGCCAGCAGCCCTGGGACAGGGAGCAATCAGCCCCAGCATTTT; CDR3 protein: CASSPGTGSNQPQHF
D gene: TRBD2; V gene: TRBV27; J gene: TRBJ2-3; clone size: .; CDR3 DNA: TGTGCCAGTCGACTAGCGGGAGACACAGATACGCAGTATTTT; CDR3 protein: CASRLAGDTDTQYF
D gene: .; V gene: TRBV19; J gene: TRBJ1-2; clone size: .; CDR3 DNA: TGTGCCAGTAGTATCGACAGCCTCTATGGCTACACCTTC; CDR3 protein: CASSIDSLYGYTF
D gene: .; V gene: TRBV19; J gene: TRBJ2-3; clone size: .; CDR3 DNA: TGTGCCAGTACCCCCACTCTCCCCGGTGGAGATACGCAGTATTTT; CDR3 protein: CASTPTLPGGDTQYF
D gene: .; V gene: TRBV5-1; J gene: TRBJ2-3; clone size: .; CDR3 DNA: TGCGCCAGCAGCTTACGGGGAAATTGGAGAACAGATACGCAGTATTTT; CDR3 protein: CASSLRGNWRTDTQYF
D gene: TRBD1; V gene: TRBV19; J gene: TRBJ2-1; clone size: once; CDR3 DNA: TGTGCCAGTAGTACTAATCCCCCGGGACAGGGCCCCTACAATGAGCAGTTCTTC; CDR3 protein: CASSTNPPGQGPYNEQFF
D gene: TRBD2; V gene: TRBV19; J gene: TRBJ2-1; clone size: .; CDR3 DNA: TGTGCCAGTACGAGGGCGGGGGTTTACAATGAGCAGTTCTTC; CDR3 protein: CASTRAGVYNEQFF
D gene: TRBD2; V gene: TRBV5-1; J gene: TRBJ2-6; clone size: .; CDR3 DNA: TGCGCCAGCAGCCTGGGGACTAGCGGGAGAACTGGGGCCAACGTCCTGACTTTC; CDR3 protein: CASSLGTSGRTGANVLTF
D gene: .; V gene: TRBV7-3; J gene: TRBJ2-1; clone size: .; CDR3 DNA: TGTGCCAGCAGTCGAGGGGGTGAGCAGTTCTTC; CDR3 protein: CASSRGGEQFF
D gene: TRBD1; V gene: TRBV18; J gene: TRBJ2-3; clone size: .; CDR3 DNA: TGTGCCAGCTCACCACGACAGGGACCTACAGATACGCAGTATTTT; CDR3 protein: CASSPRQGPTDTQYF
D gene: .; V gene: TRBV6-1; J gene: TRBJ2-6; clone size: .; CDR3 DNA: TGTGCCAGCAGCAGTAGCGGGGCCAACGTCCTGACTTTC; CDR3 protein: CASSSSGANVLTF
D gene: TRBD1; V gene: TRBV10-2; J gene: TRBJ1-5; clone size: .; CDR3 DNA: TGCGCCAGCAGAGGGGGCATCGATCAGCCCCAGCATTTT; CDR3 protein: CASRGGIDQPQHF
D gene: TRBD1; V gene: TRBV5-6; J gene: TRBJ2-3; clone size: .; CDR3 DNA: TGTGCCAGCAGCTTCAGGACAGGGGGACACACAGATACGCAGTATTTT; CDR3 protein: CASSFRTGGHTDTQYF
D gene: .; V gene: TRBV5-4; J gene: TRBJ2-6; clone size: .; CDR3 DNA: TGTGCCAGCAGCTTGGCCGTGGCAGGGGTCCGCTCTGGGGCCAACGTCCTGACTTTC; CDR3 protein: CASSLAVAGVRSGANVLTF
D gene: .; V gene: TRBV18; J gene: TRBJ2-2; clone size: once; CDR3 DNA: TGTGCCAGCTCACCACTAGCGGACACCGGGGAGCTGTTTTTT; CDR3 protein: CASSPLADTGELFF
D gene: .; V gene: TRBV7-7; J gene: TRBJ2-5; clone size: .; CDR3 DNA: TGTGCTAGCAGCTTAGGATACCAAGAGACCCAGTACTTC; CDR3 protein: CASSLGYQETQYF
D gene: .; V gene: TRBV19; J gene: TRBJ2-2; clone size: .; CDR3 DNA: TGTGCCAGTAGTTTTAGCAGCAGGGAGCTGTTTTTT; CDR3 protein: CASSFSSRELFF
D gene: .; V gene: TRBV29-1; J gene: TRBJ2-3; clone size: .; CDR3 DNA: TGCAGCGCTCACCAAGGATCTAGCACAGATACGCAGTATTTT; CDR3 protein: CSAHQGSSTDTQYF
D gene: TRBD2; V gene: TRBV29-1; J gene: TRBJ2-2; clone size: .; CDR3 DNA: TGCAGCGTCCGTAGACTAGCGGGTAATAACGGGGAGCTGTTTTTT; CDR3 protein: CSVRRLAGNNGELFF